The rows below give T cell receptor beta chains drawn from one sample of a study of blood T cell repertoires in COVID-19. Sequencing used immunoSEQ multiplex PCR; TCRdb keeps in-frame clones, though not all of them. The data show some 91,000 clones, around nine tenths seen once. Sequencing was done on a sample of peripheral blood. The origin of the receptors is a man between 60 and 75 years old with acute or convalescent COVID-19. The CDR3 runs from the conserved cysteine through the conserved F or W. The D gene is left open where the match is weak. Not every row has a clone size; where given, it reads once, few, many or a size class.

d_call	v_call	j_call	clone_size	cdr3_nt	cdr3_aa
NA	TRBV11-2	TRBJ2-1	once	TGTGCCAGCAGCTTAGATCTCCAGGCCAATGAGCAGTTCTTC	CASSLDLQANEQFF
NA	TRBV19	TRBJ2-5	NA	TGTGCCAGTAGTATGGGCCACGTTCGGGGGACCCAGTACTTC	CASSMGHVRGTQYF
NA	TRBV2	TRBJ1-4	NA	TGTGCCAGCAGGCAGGGGCTAACTAATGAAAAACTGTTTTTT	CASRQGLTNEKLFF
TRBD1	TRBV2	TRBJ1-3	NA	TGTGCCAGCAGTGAAGAGGGGGCAAGGTCTGGAAACACCATATATTTT	CASSEEGARSGNTIYF
NA	TRBV18	TRBJ1-1	once	TGTGCCAGCTCACCACCGAGGGCGGGGCAGGTGAACACTGAAGCTTTCTTT	CASSPPRAGQVNTEAFF
NA	TRBV2	TRBJ1-3	NA	TGTGCCAGCAGTGAGAGTGAGGGCCGTGGAAACACCATATATTTT	CASSESEGRGNTIYF
NA	TRBV5-1	TRBJ1-1	NA	TGCGCCAGCAGCGCCGGACAGCCGAACACTGAAGCTTTCTTT	CASSAGQPNTEAFF
TRBD1	TRBV6-5	TRBJ1-2	NA	TGTGCCAGCAGTTACTCGGGGACAGGGGGCGCGAGTGGCTACACCTTC	CASSYSGTGGASGYTF
NA	TRBV25-1	TRBJ1-2	NA	TGTGCCAGCAGTTCCAGGGGCTCGGCTGGCTACACCTTC	CASSSRGSAGYTF
NA	TRBV18	TRBJ1-1	NA	TGTGCCAGCTCCCCGACCGAGGGAACTGAAGCTTTCTTT	CASSPTEGTEAFF
NA	TRBV30	TRBJ2-3	NA	TGTGCCTGGAGTCTCGGACTAAGCGCAGATACGCAGTATTTT	CAWSLGLSADTQYF
TRBD2	TRBV6-5	TRBJ2-3	NA	TGTGCCAGCAGTTACTCGACGGGGGGGAGCACAGATACGCAGTATTTT	CASSYSTGGSTDTQYF
NA	TRBV3-1/TRBV3-2	TRBJ1-1	NA	TGTGCCAGCAGCCAAGAGGGGGGAGGCACTGAAGCTTTCTTT	CASSQEGGGTEAFF
TRBD1	TRBV2	TRBJ1-6	NA	TGTGCCAGCACCGAAGGGGGACAGGGTGTGTATTCACCCCTCCACTTT	CASTEGGQGVYSPLHF
TRBD1	TRBV7-9	TRBJ2-5	NA	TGTGCCAGCAGTTTACAGGGGGCGGGAGAGACCCAGTACTTC	CASSLQGAGETQYF
TRBD1	TRBV6-6	TRBJ1-5	NA	TGTGCCAGTAAGACAGGGAAACAGCCCCAGCATTTT	CASKTGKQPQHF
NA	TRBV11-2	TRBJ1-1	NA	TGTGCCAGCAGCTCAAGTACAGTGATTAACACTGAAGCTTTCTTT	CASSSSTVINTEAFF
NA	TRBV12-3/TRBV12-4	TRBJ1-5	NA	TGTGCCAGCAGTTTAGTGGCCGAGCCCCAGCATTTT	CASSLVAEPQHF
NA	TRBV27	TRBJ1-1	NA	TGTGCCAGCAGTTTAGCACAGAAGAACACTGAAGCTTTCTTT	CASSLAQKNTEAFF
NA	TRBV7-6	TRBJ2-6	NA	TGTGCCAGCAGCCAAGACACTGGGGCCAACGTCCTGACTTTC	CASSQDTGANVLTF
NA	TRBV30	TRBJ2-5	NA	TGTGCCTGGAGTGGGGCAGACCAAGAGACCCAGTACTTC	CAWSGADQETQYF
TRBD1	TRBV18	TRBJ2-3	NA	TGTGCCAGCTCACCACCCAGGGGACAGGGTCTACCAGATACGCAGTATTTT	CASSPPRGQGLPDTQYF
NA	TRBV10-3	TRBJ1-2	NA	TGTGCCATCATGGACAGCCCGCTTACTAACTATGGCTACACCTTC	CAIMDSPLTNYGYTF
TRBD1	TRBV19	TRBJ1-6	NA	TGTGCCACCCAAACAGGGGGTGGTGATTCACCCCTCCACTTT	CATQTGGGDSPLHF
TRBD1	TRBV2	TRBJ1-2	NA	TGTGCCAGCCCCAGAATCCAGGGGGACAAAATCCTATGGGGCTACACCTTC	CASPRIQGDKILWGYTF
NA	TRBV20-1	TRBJ2-7	once	TGCAGTGCTAGTCCTAGCTCCTACGAGCAGTACTTC	CSASPSSYEQYF
TRBD2	TRBV7-2	TRBJ2-1	NA	TGTGCCAGCAGCCTAGCGGGGGGGAACAATGAGCAGTTCTTC	CASSLAGGNNEQFF
NA	TRBV28	TRBJ1-3	few	TGTGCCAGCGAGGGACATCCTGGAAACACCATATATTTT	CASEGHPGNTIYF
TRBD2	TRBV5-1	TRBJ2-1	NA	TGCGCCAGCAGCTTGGTAGTAGCGGGGCCCAATGAGCAGTTCTTC	CASSLVVAGPNEQFF
TRBD1	TRBV7-6	TRBJ1-1	once	TGTGCCAGCACTTTTGGACCGGTCACAGGGGGCACTGAAGCTTTCTTT	CASTFGPVTGGTEAFF
NA	TRBV20-1	TRBJ1-1	few	TGCAGTGCTAGTCGGAGGGTATGGGACACTGAAGCTTTCTTT	CSASRRVWDTEAFF
NA	TRBV15	TRBJ1-5	NA	TGTGCCACCAGCAGAGGCCAGGGAGGGGACCAGCCCCAGCATTTT	CATSRGQGGDQPQHF
NA	TRBV5-1	TRBJ1-6	NA	TGCGCCAGCAGCTTGGCCTCAGGGCTAGGTTCACCCCTCCACTTT	CASSLASGLGSPLHF
NA	TRBV5-1	TRBJ1-1	NA	TGCGCCAGCAGCTCACAGGGAGTCAACACTGAAGCTTTCTTT	CASSSQGVNTEAFF
TRBD1	TRBV6-1	TRBJ1-4	NA	TGTGCCAGCAGTGGAGGGACAGGGGCTAGGGGTGAAAAACTGTTTTTT	CASSGGTGARGEKLFF
NA	TRBV2	TRBJ2-3	NA	TGTGCCAGCAGTGACAGGGGCCAATACAGAGATACGCAGTATTTT	CASSDRGQYRDTQYF
NA	TRBV27	TRBJ1-3	NA	TGTGCCAGCAGTCTAACGGTAGACTCTGGAAACACCATATATTTT	CASSLTVDSGNTIYF
TRBD1	TRBV7-9	TRBJ2-1	NA	TGTGCCAGCAGCTTAGGCCCAAGACAGGGGTCAAACAATGAGCAGTTCTTC	CASSLGPRQGSNNEQFF
NA	TRBV2	TRBJ1-5	NA	TGTGCCAGCATACTCGGGCAGGGGTTAAATCAGCCCCAGCATTTT	CASILGQGLNQPQHF
NA	TRBV5-1	TRBJ2-6	few	TGCGCCAGCAGCTTGGCCGGGGCTGGGGCCAACGTCCTGACTTTC	CASSLAGAGANVLTF
NA	TRBV19	TRBJ1-1	few	TGTGCCAGTACCAAACGGGAGGGGATCACTGAAGCTTTCTTT	CASTKREGITEAFF
NA	TRBV5-1	TRBJ1-2	NA	TGCGCCAGCAGCTTGGACAGGAACTATGGCTACACCTTC	CASSLDRNYGYTF
NA	TRBV5-6	TRBJ1-2	NA	TGTGCCAGCAGCTTGGAGAGCTATGGCTACACCTTC	CASSLESYGYTF
TRBD1	TRBV29-1	TRBJ2-2	NA	TGCAGCGTTGTAAGGGACAGGGGCACCGGGGAGCTGTTTTTT	CSVVRDRGTGELFF
TRBD1	TRBV6-5	TRBJ1-2	NA	TGTGCCAGCAGTTCAGACAGGGCCTCTAACTATGGCTACACCTTC	CASSSDRASNYGYTF
NA	TRBV12-5	TRBJ2-1	NA	TGTGCTAGTGGCCCGAGTCCCTCCCACCGCAATGAGCAGTTCTTC	CASGPSPSHRNEQFF
NA	TRBV12-5	TRBJ2-5	NA	TGTGCTAGTGGTTCGCCGGGAGTAGGAATGGAGACCCAGTACTTC	CASGSPGVGMETQYF
NA	TRBV29-1	TRBJ1-1	NA	TGCAGCGTTGATTCGGGGATGAACACTGAAGCTTTCTTT	CSVDSGMNTEAFF
NA	TRBV6-2/TRBV6-3	TRBJ1-2	NA	TGTGCCAGCAGTTACTCCACAGGTCAAGACACCTTC	CASSYSTGQDTF
NA	TRBV12-5	TRBJ1-3	NA	TGTGCTAGTGGTTCTACCGGGTCTGAAGGAAACACCATATATTTT	CASGSTGSEGNTIYF
TRBD2	TRBV6-1	TRBJ2-1	NA	TGTGCCAGCAGTGGGCGAAGGACTAGCGGGGACAATGAGCAGTTCTTC	CASSGRRTSGDNEQFF
TRBD1	TRBV3-1/TRBV3-2	TRBJ1-6	NA	TGTGCCAGCAGCCTACAGGGGAATAATTCACCCCTCCACTTT	CASSLQGNNSPLHF
TRBD1	TRBV19	TRBJ1-3	NA	TGTGCCAGCCGCGGGGACAGGGTCTCTGGAAACACCATATATTTT	CASRGDRVSGNTIYF
TRBD1	TRBV7-2	TRBJ1-2	NA	TGTGCCAGCAGCCGTGGACAGGAAGGCTATGGCTACACCTTC	CASSRGQEGYGYTF
TRBD1	TRBV5-1	TRBJ2-3	NA	TGCGCCAGCAGCTCGGGACAGGGGGCCGGTGATACGCAGTATTTT	CASSSGQGAGDTQYF
NA	TRBV10-3	TRBJ1-3	few	TGTGCCATCAGTGATTCTAGACAGAGCTCTGGAAACACCATATATTTT	CAISDSRQSSGNTIYF
NA	TRBV5-4	TRBJ1-5	NA	TGTGCCAGCAGCTTGGACCAGGGGATGATTCAGCCCCAGCATTTT	CASSLDQGMIQPQHF